These T cell receptor beta chains were read from a single sample in a study of CD8+ T cells in alopecia areata. The protocol was immunoSEQ multiplex PCR, while the TCRdb copy is restricted to in-frame clones and leaves out a portion. The sample holds 80,000 to 100,000 clones, roughly 46% seen once. Sequences were derived from CD8+ T cells sorted from blood, sampled at week 24, from a patient treated with tofacitinib. All receptors derive from a human donor with alopecia areata. Both conserved end residues are trimmed from each CDR3. D genes are given only for firm matches. Clone sizes are given selectively: once, few, many, or a class where the clone is expanded.

V gene	D gene	clone size	CDR3 length	J gene	CDR3 protein
TRBV4-1	NA	NA	15	TRBJ2-6	ASSQWGSASGANVLT
TRBV7-2	TRBD1	NA	12	TRBJ1-5	ASSIGQGGQPQH
TRBV19	NA	NA	12	TRBJ2-2	ASSIDLVAGELF
TRBV19	TRBD1	NA	10	TRBJ1-1	ASGMTGGEAF
TRBV5-4	TRBD1	NA	11	TRBJ2-3	ASSTGQGDTQY
TRBV27	NA	NA	12	TRBJ1-1	ASSWRGANTEAF
TRBV29-1	NA	NA	9	TRBJ1-2	SVAIGAGYT
TRBV7-9	NA	NA	13	TRBJ2-5	ASSLEGSGVGTQY
TRBV19	NA	many	12	TRBJ1-2	ASSIGFGFDGYT
TRBV19	NA	NA	16	TRBJ2-1	ASSIRDLTDSSYNEQF
TRBV5-1	TRBD1	few	12	TRBJ2-7	ASSPGTGGYEQY
TRBV7-8	NA	NA	13	TRBJ2-6	ATLPQGFGANVLT
TRBV7-9	TRBD1	few	16	TRBJ1-5	ASSLARGTGDLNQPQH
TRBV19	NA	few	14	TRBJ2-2	ASPQNGVSNTGELF